This TCR beta chain was documented in a study of CD8 T cells in Susac syndrome (dated by TCRdb to the late 2010s). Context from the whole study: The study used repertoire sequencing to test whether antigen drove CD8+ T cell activation and differentiation in Susac syndrome. Results and caveats for the whole study, not just this receptor: The number of individuals in the TCR sequencing and HLA analysis was acknowledged as relatively small.

High-throughput TCR beta sequencing profiled peripheral blood CD8+ and CD4+ T cells from healthy donors, Susac syndrome patients and multiple sclerosis patients. The multiple sclerosis controls were treatment-naive patients whose relapsing-remitting disease, either stable or active, fulfilled the revised McDonald criteria. CD8+ TEMRA cells were enriched by FACS, while bulk CD8+ and CD4+ T cells were purified by magnetic negative isolation. Blood was collected in EDTA tubes and processed within 24 hours, with PBMCs isolated through density gradient centrifugation. PBMCs intended for TCR sequencing were cryopreserved in liquid nitrogen and were subsequently thawed in a 37 degrees C water bath. A purity of at least 90% was achieved for sorted or isolated CD4+, CD8+ and CD8+ TEMRA cells. The V end gives up 0 bases and the J end 5 bases, leaving 7 bases in the junction not matched to a gene. Its CDR3 holds 16 amino acids, cysteine through phenylalanine. The read is trimmed to its CDR3 DNA, 48 bases read in frame from base 1. The CDR1 and CDR2 encoded by the germline V gene (reference sequence) are LNHNV and YYDKDF.

Concerning this clonotype: The specificity of this receptor is unknown. Per-base quality was not reported, and no clone a single base away is much larger than it.

RNA was extracted using the RNeasy kit, and roughly 0.5 to 1 ug of the RNA was reverse transcribed with random hexamers. The immunoSEQ multiplex PCR assay, covering 54 Vbeta and 13 Jbeta segments, was used to amplify TCR beta CDR3 regions. PCR amplification bias was corrected using a synthetic template baseline for primer optimization and computational correction. Turning to the authors' computational methods: Reads were annotated to V, D and J genes per IMGT and analyzed with immunoSEQ Analyzer, keeping only productive sequences. To calculate clonality, Shannon entropy was normalized by log2 of the number of productive unique sequences and then subtracted from one. For each patient and control, public and private clones were evaluated among the 100 most prevalent clones. Clones were defined as Susac-specific when absent from the healthy and MS cohorts, from fewer than 1,200 published viral clones and from other ImmuneACCESS disease sequences. The public sequencing data were trimmed at Q25 with fastp and processed into clonotypes with MiXCR by TCRdb, which kept only in-frame beta chains. All rows with the same CDR3 protein become a single entry with the most common DNA and genes. None of the V and J calls come from the authors' own analysis; TCRdb made them. The sample has approximately 230,000 distinct CDR3 sequences on record, just under 95% of them singletons. The ten top clones hold 0.065% to 0.075% of the sample.

Sequenced sample: CD4+ T cells from PBMCs. The receptor chain draws on TRBV15 and TRBJ2-5; 9 bases in the middle match TRBD2. This sequence was found in a human donor with multiple sclerosis. The bases read TGTGCCACCAGCAGAGATCGGAATAGCGGGAGTGAGACCCAGTACTTC. It encodes CATSRDRNSGSETQYF.